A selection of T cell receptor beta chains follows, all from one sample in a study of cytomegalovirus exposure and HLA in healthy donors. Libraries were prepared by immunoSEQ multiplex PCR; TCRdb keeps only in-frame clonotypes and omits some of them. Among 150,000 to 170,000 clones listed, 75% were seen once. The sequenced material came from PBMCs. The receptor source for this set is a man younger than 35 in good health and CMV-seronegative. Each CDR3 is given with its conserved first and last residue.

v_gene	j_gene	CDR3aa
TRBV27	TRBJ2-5	CASSLSRPGLAGGTQYF
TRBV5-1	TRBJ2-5	CASSLDGLAGQETQYF
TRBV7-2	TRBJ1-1	CASSWDRVRPNTEAFF
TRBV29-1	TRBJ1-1	CSVEDDREAFF
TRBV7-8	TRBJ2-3	CASSLVASGSPDTQYF
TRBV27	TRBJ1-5	CASSTSGGRQPQHF
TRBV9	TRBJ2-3	CASSVGVETDTQYF
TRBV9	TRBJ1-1	CASSVGTGNTEAFF
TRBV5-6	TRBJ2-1	CASSLEGRGLGEQFF
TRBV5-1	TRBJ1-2	CASSPGGGDYGYTF
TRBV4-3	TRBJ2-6	CASSQDASSSGANVLTF
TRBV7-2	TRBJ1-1	CATQTGPNTEAFF
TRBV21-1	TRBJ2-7	CASTKDRGRSGGSYEQYF
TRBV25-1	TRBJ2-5	CASSDWGGAGRETQYF
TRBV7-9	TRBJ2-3	CASSSGVADTQYF
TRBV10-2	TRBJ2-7	CASRKGQTTYEQYF
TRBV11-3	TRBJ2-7	CASSFQEGGEQYF
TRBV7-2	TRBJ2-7	CASSVSSYEQYF
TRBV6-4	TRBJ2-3	CASSQQLAGGDTQYF
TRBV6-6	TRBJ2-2	CASTTASGRNTGELFF
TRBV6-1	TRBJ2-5	CASMMRGHQQETQYF
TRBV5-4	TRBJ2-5	CASSETGAARAQYF
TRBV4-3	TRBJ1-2	CASSPFGGFYGYTF
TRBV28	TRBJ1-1	CASSLSREAFF
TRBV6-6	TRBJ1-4	CASSPRDREGEKLFF
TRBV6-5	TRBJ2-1	CASSYSGLHYNEQFF